Presented here are 26 T cell receptor beta chains from one specimen sequenced in a study of T cells in Graves' hyperthyroidism and ophthalmopathy. RNA transcripts yielded amplified TCR beta CDR3 regions. When the TCR CDR3 underwent first-round RT-PCR, the HTBI primer set was used. TCRdb used MiXCR to reprocess the multiplex PCR reads, holding one entry per CDR3 protein. This sample has hundreds of thousands of distinct CDR3 sequences; 13% to 15% occur once, and the top ten carry about an eighth. The source material was blood. The receptors were gathered from a woman aged 45-65 years with Graves' ophthalmopathy.

The chain joins TRBV25-1 to TRBJ2-1; possible D gene TRBD2, 5 bases. V was pared by 3 bases and J by 4 bases, with 28 bases between. The CDR3 covers 20 residues. Germline loops: CDR1 MGHDK, CDR2 SYGVNS. The CDR3 DNA is TGTGCCAGCAGTGAGTTTATTAGGTCGGAGGCGCCTCTACCTTACAATGAGCAGTTCTTC. Encoded protein: CASSEFIRSEAPLPYNEQFF. The whole variable domain, remainder taken from reference TRBV25-1 and TRBJ2-1, is EADIYQTPRYLVIGTGKKITLECSQTMGHDKMYWYQQDPGMELHLIHYSYGVNSTEKGDLSSESTVSRIRTEHFPLTLESARPSHTSQYLCASSEFIRSEAPLPYNEQFFGPGTRLTVL.

V gene TRBV28 combines with J gene TRBJ2-1, with 13 bases that match TRBD2. Losses at the gene ends were 6 bases for V and 7 bases for J; bases not matched to a gene: 9. CDR1 is MDHEN and CDR2 is SYDVKM in the germline V gene. CDR3 length: 16 residues. The CDR3 DNA is TGTGCCAGCAGCCAAGGACTAGCGGGAGTCGTGAATGAGCAGTTCTTC. It encodes CASSQGLAGVVNEQFF. The whole variable domain, filled in from reference TRBV28 and TRBJ2-1, reads DVKVTQSSRYLVKRTGEKVFLECVQDMDHENMFWYRQDPGLGLRLIYFSYDVKMKEKGDIPEGYSVSREKKERFSLILESASTNQTSMYLCASSQGLAGVVNEQFFGPGTRLTVL.

This clonotype was detected a few times. The chain combines TRBV4-3 with TRBJ2-3, with 11 bases aligning to TRBD1. This CDR3 has 18 residues. Germline V gene data show CDR1 as LGHNA and CDR2 as YSLEER. V shed 0 bases, J shed 2 bases, and the junction held 7 bases outside the gene matches. Here the CDR3 DNA reads TGCGCCAGCAGCCAAGATCCCGGGACAGGGGGAAACACAGATACGCAGTATTTT. Translating it yields CASSQDPGTGGNTDTQYF.

The rearrangement links TRBV18 to TRBJ2-5; TRBD2 might be the D (7 bases). Germline lookup yields CDR1 KGHSH and CDR2 LQKENI. The length of the CDR3 is 20 residues. Trimming cost V 2 bases and J 1 base, with 26 bases left between them. Here the CDR3 reads CASSPLYRAAVAGSQETQYF. The DNA for the CDR3 is TGTGCCAGCTCACCATTGTACAGGGCTGCGGTAGCGGGCAGCCAAGAGACCCAGTACTTC.

In its sample, this clonotype was seen many times. The chain uses TRBV20-1 and TRBJ2-1; the match to TRBD2 covers 9 bases. Germline CDR1 reads DFQATT; CDR2 reads SNEGSKA (reference sequence). V lost 4 bases and J lost 9; bases outside the gene matches: 13. CDR3 length: 15 amino acids. The CDR3 reads CSAIPEGTSTSEQFF. In nucleotides, the CDR3 is TGCAGTGCTATCCCTGAGGGGACTAGCACTAGTGAGCAGTTCTTC.

This clonotype was observed many times. The J gene is TRBJ2-4, the V gene TRBV6-1; 9 bases map to TRBD1. This CDR3 has 16 residues. Germline trimming cut 6 bases from V and 1 base from J; bases unmatched to any gene: 7. Germline CDR1 reads MNHNS; CDR2 reads SASEGT. CDR3 region: CASSADRGHAKNIQYF. CDR3 nucleotide sequence: TGTGCCAGCAGCGCGGACAGGGGTCATGCCAAAAACATTCAGTACTTC.

This clonotype was picked up many times. The chain joins TRBV28 to TRBJ2-7, with D possibly matching TRBD2 (6 bases). Germline assignment: CDR1 MDHEN and CDR2 SYDVKM. The CDR3 is 15 residues long. V was pared by 1 base and J by 3 bases, with 13 bases between. The CDR3 here is CASSLSGSRLYEQYF. The CDR3 DNA sequence: TGTGCCAGCAGTTTATCCGGGAGCCGGCTCTACGAGCAGTACTTC.

The chain combines TRBV10-3 with TRBJ2-7; 9 bases map to TRBD2. Per the germline V gene, CDR1 is ENHRY and CDR2 is SYGVKD. V lost 5 bases to trimming and J lost 9 bases; unmatched junction nucleotides: 8. This CDR3 spans 13 amino acids. The chain's CDR3 is CAISNPQREVQYF. In DNA form, the CDR3 reads TGTGCCATCAGTAATCCCCAGCGGGAGGTGCAGTACTTC.

This clonotype was picked up many times. J is TRBJ2-3 and V is TRBV7-3; the match to TRBD2 covers 12 bases. Germline V CDR1 and CDR2: SGHTA, FQGTGA. The trim removed 5 bases at V and 2 bases at J, leaving 5 bases unmatched. The CDR3 covers 16 residues. CDR3 bases: TGTGCCAGCAGCATGGGACTAGCGGGCCCCACAGATACGCAGTATTTT. Translation gives CASSMGLAGPTDTQYF.

This chain uses TRBV18 with TRBJ1-2; TRBD1 agrees at 8 bases. CDR1 is KGHSH and CDR2 is LQKENI in the germline V gene. The CDR3 is 15 amino acids. V shed 3 bases and J 8 bases; nucleotides not matched to a gene: 11. The CDR3 region is CASSPTGAEFGGYTF. CDR3 nucleotides: TGTGCCAGCTCACCGACAGGGGCTGAGTTTGGAGGCTACACCTTC.

J is TRBJ2-7 and V is TRBV11-2, with TRBD2 matching over 8 bases. Germline loops: CDR1 SGHAT, CDR2 FQNNGV. The V segment lost 6 bases and the J segment 6 bases; nucleotides outside the gene matches: 7. This CDR3 contains 13 residues. CDR3 DNA: TGTGCCAGCAGAGGGACTAGTTTGGCCGAGCAGTACTTC. It codes for CASRGTSLAEQYF.

This CDR3 is CASSVLSTSSYNEQFF. For the CDR3, the DNA is TGTGCCAGCAGCGTATTGTCGACTAGCTCCTACAATGAGCAGTTCTTC. The genes are TRBV9 and TRBJ2-1; TRBD2 is a possible D gene (6 bases). V was cut by 1 base and J by 0 bases, with 11 bases left in between. Germline V lookup: CDR1 SGDLS, CDR2 YYNGEE. The CDR3 runs to 16 residues.

This clonotype was detected a few times. V usage is TRBV10-3 and J usage is TRBJ2-7; a possible D gene is TRBD1 (5 bases). From germline, CDR1 is ENHRY and CDR2 SYGVKD. With 2 bases removed from V and 0 bases from J, the gap between germline ends came to 8 bases. The CDR3 totals 14 residues. Here the CDR3 DNA reads TGTGCCATCAGTGAGGGACACAGCTCCTACGAGCAGTACTTC. Translated: CAISEGHSSYEQYF.

This clonotype was seen repeatedly, ten times or more. V gene TRBV2 combines with J gene TRBJ2-1; D unresolved. The V gene lost 5 bases and the J gene lost 5 bases, with 10 bases spanning the gap. The CDR3 covers 13 residues. Per germline, CDR1 SNHLY and CDR2 FYNNEI. The CDR3 is CASSKPQDNEQFF. CDR3 in DNA: TGTGCCAGCAGTAAACCTCAGGACAATGAGCAGTTCTTC.

This clonotype appeared a few times. This sequence joins TRBV3-1 and TRBJ2-3; D perhaps matches TRBD2 (6 bases). CDR3 length equals 15 residues. Germline CDR1 LGHDT, CDR2 YNNKEL (reference sequence). Trimming removed 4 bases at V and 4 bases at J, with 15 bases between. The CDR3 nucleotides are TGTGCCAGCAGCCCTTTGACTAGTCAAGCAGATACGCAGTATTTT. Protein product: CASSPLTSQADTQYF.

This clonotype was seen repeatedly, ten times or more. The gene calls are TRBV5-1 and TRBJ2-1; 11 bases are a match to TRBD2. Germline CDR1 and CDR2: SGHRS and YFSETQ. Germline trimming cut 5 bases from V and 3 bases from J; bases unmatched to any gene: 7. There are 16 residues in the CDR3. The CDR3 reads CASRQQTSGSYNEQFF. The CDR3 bases are TGCGCCAGCAGACAACAAACTAGCGGGAGCTACAATGAGCAGTTCTTC.

The table lists this clonotype with a few counts. The chain links TRBV4-3 to TRBJ2-4, with unresolved D. Germline V lookup: CDR1 LGHNA, CDR2 YSLEER. The CDR3 totals 13 residues. The V and J ends lost 1 base and 8 bases respectively, with 9 bases between them. DNA for the CDR3: TGCGCCAGCAGCCAAGTTGCCCAGGACATTCAGTACTTC. Translation gives CASSQVAQDIQYF.

This clonotype appeared many times. This sequence joins TRBV27 and TRBJ2-7, with D hard to call. In germline, CDR1 is MNHEY, CDR2 SMNVEV (reference sequence). V gave up 7 bases and J gave up 0 bases, with 16 bases separating them. This CDR3 has 15 residues. The CDR3 DNA is TGTGCCAGCAAGTTTGGGCCCGCTAGCTCCTACGAGCAGTACTTC. Translation: CASKFGPASSYEQYF.

This clonotype appeared a few times. This chain links TRBV6-2 or TRBV6-3 with TRBJ1-1, with D possibly being TRBD1 (6 bases). This CDR3 is 14 amino acids long. Germline CDR1 MNHEY, CDR2 SVGEGT. Trimming took 7 bases from V and 5 from J, leaving 17 bases between them. The CDR3 is CASTYLGGRTEAFF. Written as DNA, the CDR3 is TGTGCCAGCACATACTTAGGGGGGAGAACTGAAGCTTTCTTT.

In its sample, this clonotype was seen many times. The V gene is TRBV11-3, the J gene TRBJ1-5; D gene uncertain. The CDR3 contains 16 residues. CDR1 is SGHNT, CDR2 YENEEA, per germline. V was pared by 6 bases and J by 2 bases, with 17 bases between. CDR3 protein: CASRYRRTCRNQPQHF. The CDR3 region has the DNA TGTGCCAGCAGATATAGGCGTACCTGCCGCAATCAGCCCCAGCATTTT.

The J gene is TRBJ1-2, the V gene TRBV28; no definite D call. V lost 5 bases and J lost 3, with 16 bases in between. In germline, CDR1 is MDHEN, CDR2 SYDVKM. This CDR3 is built from 15 residues. The CDR3, as DNA: TGTGCCAGCAGTCCCCTCTCACAGCGATACTATGGCTACACCTTC. This sequence encodes CASSPLSQRYYGYTF.

This clonotype was seen more than once but under ten times. The chain couples TRBV6-1 to TRBJ1-1; TRBD1 agrees at 7 bases. This CDR3 spans 14 amino acids. Germline V lookup: CDR1 MNHNS, CDR2 SASEGT. Germline trimming cut 6 bases from V and 5 bases from J; bases unmatched to any gene: 9. The DNA of the CDR3 is TGTGCCAGCAGGCCTTTAGTACAGGGGACTGAAGCTTTCTTT. Its translation: CASRPLVQGTEAFF.

The rearrangement joins TRBV12-3 or TRBV12-4 to TRBJ2-2; D not resolved. V lost 4 bases and J 2 bases, leaving 8 bases between the germline ends. The CDR3 extends over 14 amino acids. The CDR3 is CASSYISNTGELFF. DNA of the CDR3: TGTGCCAGCAGTTACATCTCCAACACCGGGGAGCTGTTTTTT.

Many counts were recorded for this clonotype. J is TRBJ1-4 and V is TRBV2; D call uncertain. Germline values: CDR1 SNHLY, CDR2 FYNNEI. This CDR3 has 14 amino acids. With 3 bases removed from V and 2 bases from J, the gap between germline ends came to 7 bases. The CDR3 DNA sequence: TGTGCCAGCAGTGAGGGCGCGACTAATGAAAAACTGTTTTTT. Its protein is CASSEGATNEKLFF.

The sample holds many counts of this clonotype. The CDR3 DNA follows: TGCAGTGCCACCCTGACTTCTAAGTACGAGCAGTACTTC. This encodes CSATLTSKYEQYF. This chain links TRBV20-1 with TRBJ2-7; D is unresolved. CDR1 and CDR2 from the germline V gene are DFQATT and SNEGSKA (reference sequence). This CDR3 spans 13 amino acids. Between the trimmed V and J ends, which lost 6 bases and 4 bases, there was a span of 16 bases.

This clonotype showed up many times. This rearrangement joins TRBV4-2 to TRBJ1-1; 8 bases match TRBD1. Germline CDR1 reads LGHNA; CDR2 reads YNFKEQ. V lost 3 bases to trimming and J lost 3 bases; unmatched junction nucleotides: 6. The CDR3 sequence is 15 residues long. In DNA form, the CDR3 reads TGTGCCAGCAGCCAGACAGGGGCAAAGGACACTGAAGCTTTCTTT. This encodes CASSQTGAKDTEAFF.